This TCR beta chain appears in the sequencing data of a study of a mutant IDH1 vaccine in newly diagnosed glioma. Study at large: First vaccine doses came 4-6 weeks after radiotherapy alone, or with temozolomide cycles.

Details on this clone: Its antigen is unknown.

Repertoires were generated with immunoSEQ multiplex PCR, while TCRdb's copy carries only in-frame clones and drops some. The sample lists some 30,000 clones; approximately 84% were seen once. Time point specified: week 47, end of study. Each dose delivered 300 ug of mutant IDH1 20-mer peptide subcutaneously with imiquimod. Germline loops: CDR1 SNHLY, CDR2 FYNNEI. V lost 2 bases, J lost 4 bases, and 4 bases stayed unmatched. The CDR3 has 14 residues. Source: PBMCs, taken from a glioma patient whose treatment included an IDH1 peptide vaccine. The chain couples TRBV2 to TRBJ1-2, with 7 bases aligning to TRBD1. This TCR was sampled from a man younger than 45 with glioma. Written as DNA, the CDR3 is TGTGCCAGCAGTGAACGGGACAGCCCCTATGGCTACACCTTC. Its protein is CASSERDSPYGYTF.